This T cell receptor beta chain is drawn from a study of cytomegalovirus exposure and HLA in healthy donors. Study as a whole: Earlier, 150 million to 200 million T cells were analyzed, and fewer than 120 million unique TCR beta sequences were found among them.

The germline V gene has CDR1 SGHNT and CDR2 YYREEE (reference sequence). V was trimmed by 2 bases and J by 8 bases, leaving 16 bases between them. The CDR3 extends over 14 amino acids. PCR primers comprised 60 Vbeta and 13 Jbeta primers. Generated by immunoSEQ multiplex PCR, the TCRdb table keeps only in-frame clones and is missing some. The sample has 100,000 to 150,000 clones, 75% to 85% seen once. This TCR came from a man aged 35 to 55 in good health and CMV-seronegative. The chain links TRBV5-4 to TRBJ1-2; D gene ambiguous. Sequenced material: PBMCs. CDR3: CASSLTSPSRGYTF. CDR3 in DNA: TGTGCCAGCAGCTTAACTTCCCCCTCGCGGGGCTACACCTTC.